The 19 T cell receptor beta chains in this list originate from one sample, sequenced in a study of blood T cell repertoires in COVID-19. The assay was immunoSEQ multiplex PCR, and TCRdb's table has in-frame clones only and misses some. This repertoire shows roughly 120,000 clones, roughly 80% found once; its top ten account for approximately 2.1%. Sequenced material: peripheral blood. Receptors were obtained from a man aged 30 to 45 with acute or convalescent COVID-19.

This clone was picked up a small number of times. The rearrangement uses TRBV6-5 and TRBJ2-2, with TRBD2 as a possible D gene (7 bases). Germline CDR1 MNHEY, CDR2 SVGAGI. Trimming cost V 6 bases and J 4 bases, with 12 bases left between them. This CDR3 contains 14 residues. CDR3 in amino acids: CASRGGGSTGELFF. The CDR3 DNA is TGTGCCAGCAGAGGGGGAGGGAGCACCGGGGAGCTGTTTTTT.

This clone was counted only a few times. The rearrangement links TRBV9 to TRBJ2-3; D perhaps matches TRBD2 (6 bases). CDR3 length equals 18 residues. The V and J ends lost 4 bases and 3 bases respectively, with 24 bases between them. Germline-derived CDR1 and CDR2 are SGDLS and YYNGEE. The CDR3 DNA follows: TGTGCCAGCAGCTCCAGACCCGGTCGCGGAGGGAAAACAGATACGCAGTATTTT. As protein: CASSSRPGRGGKTDTQYF.

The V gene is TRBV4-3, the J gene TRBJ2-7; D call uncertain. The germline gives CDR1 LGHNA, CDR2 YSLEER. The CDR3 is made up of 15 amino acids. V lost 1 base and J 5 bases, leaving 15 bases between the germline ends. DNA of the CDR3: TGCGCCAGCAGCCAAGGAGGCGGAATCCCCAACGAGCAGTACTTC. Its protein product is CASSQGGGIPNEQYF.

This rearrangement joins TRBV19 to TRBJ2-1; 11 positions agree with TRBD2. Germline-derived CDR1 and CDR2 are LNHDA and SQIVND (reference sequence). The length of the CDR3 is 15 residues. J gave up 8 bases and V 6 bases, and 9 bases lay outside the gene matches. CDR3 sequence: CASRMGLAAKDEQFF. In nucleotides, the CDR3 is TGTGCCAGTAGGATGGGACTAGCGGCCAAGGATGAGCAGTTCTTC.

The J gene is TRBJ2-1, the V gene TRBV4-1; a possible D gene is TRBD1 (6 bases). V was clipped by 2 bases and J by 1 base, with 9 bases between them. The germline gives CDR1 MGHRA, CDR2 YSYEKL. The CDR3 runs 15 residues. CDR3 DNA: TGCGCCAGCAGCCAACCGACAGGTTCCTACAATGAGCAGTTCTTC. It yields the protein CASSQPTGSYNEQFF.

CDR3 coding DNA: TGTGCCAGCAGCTTGGTGGCTACTACCTACGAGCAGTACTTC. It is translated as CASSLVATTYEQYF. The rearrangement links TRBV5-6 to TRBJ2-7; D is ambiguous. Germline CDR1 reads SGHDT; CDR2 reads YYEEEE. The V gene lost 0 bases and the J gene lost 2 bases, with 9 bases spanning the gap. The length of the CDR3 is 14 residues.

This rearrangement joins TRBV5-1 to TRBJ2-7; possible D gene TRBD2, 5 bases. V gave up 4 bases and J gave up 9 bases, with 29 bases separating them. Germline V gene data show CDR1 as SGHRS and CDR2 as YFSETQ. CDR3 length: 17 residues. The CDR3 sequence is CASSQDRRRRVSMVQYV. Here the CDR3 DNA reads TGCGCCAGCAGCCAAGATCGCCGGAGGAGAGTCTCTATGGTGCAGTACGTC.

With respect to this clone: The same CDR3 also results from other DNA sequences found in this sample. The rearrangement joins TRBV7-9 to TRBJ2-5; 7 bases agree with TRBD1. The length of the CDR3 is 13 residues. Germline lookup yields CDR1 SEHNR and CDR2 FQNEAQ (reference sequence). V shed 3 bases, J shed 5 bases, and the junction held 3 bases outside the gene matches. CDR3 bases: TGTGCCAGCAGCTTTACAGGGGTTGAGACCCAGTACTTC. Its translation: CASSFTGVETQYF.

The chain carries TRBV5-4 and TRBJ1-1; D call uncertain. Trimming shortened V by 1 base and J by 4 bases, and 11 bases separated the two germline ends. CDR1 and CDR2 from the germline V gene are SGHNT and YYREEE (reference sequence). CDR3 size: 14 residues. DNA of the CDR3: TGTGCCAGCAGCTTGCTTCAGCGGAGCACTGAAGCTTTCTTT. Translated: CASSLLQRSTEAFF.

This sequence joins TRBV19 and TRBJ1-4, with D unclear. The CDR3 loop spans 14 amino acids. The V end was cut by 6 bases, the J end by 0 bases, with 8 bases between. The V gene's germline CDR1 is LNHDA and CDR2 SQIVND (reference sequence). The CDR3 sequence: CASSEEATNEKLFF. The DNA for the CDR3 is TGTGCCAGTAGCGAGGAAGCAACTAATGAAAAACTGTTTTTT.

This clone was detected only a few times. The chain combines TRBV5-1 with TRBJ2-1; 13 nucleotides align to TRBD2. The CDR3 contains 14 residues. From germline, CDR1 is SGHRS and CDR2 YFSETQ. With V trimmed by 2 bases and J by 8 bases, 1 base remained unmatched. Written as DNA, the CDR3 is TGCGCCAGCAGCTTCACTAGCGGGGGGGATGAGCAGTTCTTC. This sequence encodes CASSFTSGGDEQFF.

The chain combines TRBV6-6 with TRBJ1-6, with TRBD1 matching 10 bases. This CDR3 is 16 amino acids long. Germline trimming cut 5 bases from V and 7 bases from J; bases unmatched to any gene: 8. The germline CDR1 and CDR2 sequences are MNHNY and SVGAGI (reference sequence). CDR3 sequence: CASSQNWDRGNSPLHF. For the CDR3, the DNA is TGTGCCAGCAGTCAGAACTGGGACAGGGGAAATTCACCCCTCCACTTT.

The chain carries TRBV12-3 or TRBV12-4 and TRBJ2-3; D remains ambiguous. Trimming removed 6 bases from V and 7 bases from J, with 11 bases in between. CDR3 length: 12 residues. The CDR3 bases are TGTGCCAGCAGCTCGACACCAAATACGCAGTATTTT. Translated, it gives CASSSTPNTQYF.

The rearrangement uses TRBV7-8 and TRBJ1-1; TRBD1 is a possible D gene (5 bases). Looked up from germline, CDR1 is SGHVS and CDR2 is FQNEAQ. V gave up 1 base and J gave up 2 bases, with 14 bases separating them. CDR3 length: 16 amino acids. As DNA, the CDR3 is TGTGCCAGCAGCTTAGATTTCGTAGGGGTTAACACTGAAGCTTTCTTT. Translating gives CASSLDFVGVNTEAFF.

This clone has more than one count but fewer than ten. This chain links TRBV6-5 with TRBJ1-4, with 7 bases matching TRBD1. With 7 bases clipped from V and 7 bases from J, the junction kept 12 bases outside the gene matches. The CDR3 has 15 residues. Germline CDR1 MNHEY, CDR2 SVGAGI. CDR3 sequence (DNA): TGTGCCAGCACCTCTCCCGACAGGGCGGTTGAAAAACTGTTTTTT. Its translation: CASTSPDRAVEKLFF.

In nucleotides, the CDR3 is TGTGCCTGGAGTGTCGGGGGTGGGACTGAAGCTTTCTTT. This codes for CAWSVGGGTEAFF. The J gene is TRBJ1-1, the V gene TRBV30; a possible D gene is TRBD1 (5 bases). The germline V gene has CDR1 GTSNPN and CDR2 SVGIG (reference sequence). Between the trimmed V and J ends, which lost 0 bases and 5 bases, there was a span of 10 bases. CDR3 length equals 13 residues.

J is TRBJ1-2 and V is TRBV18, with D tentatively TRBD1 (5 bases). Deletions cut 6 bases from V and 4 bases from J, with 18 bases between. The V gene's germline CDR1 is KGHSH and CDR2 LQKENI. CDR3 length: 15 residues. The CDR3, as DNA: TGTGCCAGCTCCCTCGGGGGTCAAAGGATCTATGGCTACACCTTC. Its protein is CASSLGGQRIYGYTF. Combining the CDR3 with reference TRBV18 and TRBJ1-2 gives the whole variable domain NAGVMQNPRHLVRRRGQEARLRCSPMKGHSHVYWYRQLPEEGLKFMVYLQKENIIDESGMPKERFSAEFPKEGPSILRIQQVVRGDSAAYFCASSLGGQRIYGYTFGSGTRLTVV.

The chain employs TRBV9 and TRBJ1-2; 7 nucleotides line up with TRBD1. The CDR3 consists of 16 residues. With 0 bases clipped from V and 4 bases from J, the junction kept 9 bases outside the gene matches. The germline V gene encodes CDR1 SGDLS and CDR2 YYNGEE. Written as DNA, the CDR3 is TGTGCCAGCAGCGTAGGGGACAGCCGGGCGGGCTATGGCTACACCTTC. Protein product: CASSVGDSRAGYGYTF.

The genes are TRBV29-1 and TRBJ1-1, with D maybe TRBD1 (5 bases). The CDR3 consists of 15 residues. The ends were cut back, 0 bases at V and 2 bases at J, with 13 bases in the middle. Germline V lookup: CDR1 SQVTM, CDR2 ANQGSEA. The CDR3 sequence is CSVEDQGRANTEAFF. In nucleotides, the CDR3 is TGCAGCGTTGAAGATCAAGGCAGGGCTAACACTGAAGCTTTCTTT. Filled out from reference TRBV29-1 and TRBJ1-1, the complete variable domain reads SAVISQKPSRDICQRGTSLTIQCQVDSQVTMMFWYRQQPGQSLTLIATANQGSEATYESGFVIDKFPISRPNLTFSTLTVSNMSPEDSSIYLCSVEDQGRANTEAFFGQGTRLTVV.